This T cell receptor (beta chain) was retrieved from a study of blood T cell repertoires in COVID-19. While infection was still active, Seattle patients were enrolled and then followed longitudinally. TCRdb's table, derived via immunoSEQ multiplex PCR, lists solely in-frame clones and lacks some. Of 150,000 or so clones listed, 79% are singletons. Sequenced material: peripheral blood. The receptor was isolated from a woman aged 70-85 years with COVID-19, enrolled during active disease.

The CDR3 nucleotides are TGTGCCAGCCTAACGGGGGGGGCGGAAGATACGCAGTATTTT. Its protein is CASLTGGAEDTQYF. The chain combines TRBV7-2 with TRBJ2-3, with 8 bases that match TRBD2. This CDR3 comprises 14 residues. Per the germline V gene, CDR1 is SGHTA and CDR2 is FQGNSA. V shed 8 bases, J shed 5 bases, and the junction held 9 bases outside the gene matches. Full variable domain (outside the CDR3, taken from reference TRBV7-2 and TRBJ2-3): GAGVSQSPSNKVTEKGKDVELRCDPISGHTALYWYRQSLGQGLEFLIYFQGNSAPDKSGLPSDRFSAERTGGSVSTLTIQRTQQEDSAVYLCASLTGGAEDTQYFGPGTRLTVL.